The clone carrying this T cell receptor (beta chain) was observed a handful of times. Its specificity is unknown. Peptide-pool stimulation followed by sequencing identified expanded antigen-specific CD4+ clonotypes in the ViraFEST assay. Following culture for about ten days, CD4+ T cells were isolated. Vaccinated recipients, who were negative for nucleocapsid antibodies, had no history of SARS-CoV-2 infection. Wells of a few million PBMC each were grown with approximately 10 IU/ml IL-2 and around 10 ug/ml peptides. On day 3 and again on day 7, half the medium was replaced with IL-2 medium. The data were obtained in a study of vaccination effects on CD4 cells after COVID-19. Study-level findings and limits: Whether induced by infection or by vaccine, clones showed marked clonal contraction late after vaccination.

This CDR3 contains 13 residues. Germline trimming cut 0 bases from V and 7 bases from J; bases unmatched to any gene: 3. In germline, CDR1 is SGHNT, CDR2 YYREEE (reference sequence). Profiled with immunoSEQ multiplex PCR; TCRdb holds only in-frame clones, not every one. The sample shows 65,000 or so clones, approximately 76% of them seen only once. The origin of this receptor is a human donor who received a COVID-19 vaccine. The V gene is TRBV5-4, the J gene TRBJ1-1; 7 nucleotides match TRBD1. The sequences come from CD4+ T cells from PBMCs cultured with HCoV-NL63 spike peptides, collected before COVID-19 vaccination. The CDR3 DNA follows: TGTGCCAGCAGCTTGGACAGGGGCCTTGAAGCTTTCTTT. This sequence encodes CASSLDRGLEAFF.